The entry that follows covers one T cell receptor (beta chain) sequence. Its target is unknown. This entry belongs to a study of monozygotic twins with cystic fibrosis. The wider study: With around 14 PCR cycles, barcoded libraries came from roughly 3 micrograms of fragmented DNA.

The germline gives CDR1 MNHEY, CDR2 SVGAGI. V trimming: 6 bases; J trimming: 6 bases; junction bases outside the gene matches: 13. This CDR3 is built from 15 residues. The study, taken as a whole, reports: Monozygotic CF twins shared more identical nucleotide clonotypes than unrelated patients. The repertoire was suggested to be naive-dominated, clonality median 0.0095. V usage most resembled the co-twin in 13 of 16 pairs.

Generated by immunoSEQ multiplex PCR, the TCRdb table keeps only in-frame clones and is missing some. The sample holds about 25,000 clones; roughly nine tenths are singletons and the top ten take 0.54%. The receptor's source is a girl aged 2 to 10 with cystic fibrosis. The sequencing input was blood. The chain links TRBV6-5 to TRBJ2-7; 8 positions agree with TRBD1. CDR3 coding DNA: TGTGCCAGCAGAACACCAACGACAGGGGCGGGCGAGCAGTACTTC. Translation gives CASRTPTTGAGEQYF.